This T cell receptor (beta chain) appears in the sequencing data of a study of CD8 T cells in ankylosing spondylitis. Points from the study as a whole: Reactive arthritis synovial fluid and blood previously showed some of these motif variants.

In this sample, this clonotype turned up many times. Antigen unknown. Quantitative 5'-RACE with molecular barcodes produced the TCR beta libraries. TCRdb reanalysed the 5' RACE reads using MiXCR and keeps one entry per CDR3 protein. Of about 39,000 distinct CDR3 sequences listed, 2.5% to 3.5% were seen once; the top ten hold 2.5% to 3.5%. Looked up from germline, CDR1 is SGDLS and CDR2 is YYNGEE. V shed 3 bases, J shed 2 bases, and the junction held 4 bases outside the gene matches. The CDR3 is made up of 16 amino acids. The clonotype originates from a male donor with ankylosing spondylitis or in good health (not recorded which). The sample taken for sequencing was blood, either unsorted or a sorted T cell fraction (not recorded which). This chain joins TRBV9 and TRBJ2-1; 11 bases align to TRBD2. The CDR3 loop reads CASSGSGGGPYNEQFF. CDR3 nucleotides: TGTGCCAGCAGCGGTAGCGGGGGGGGGCCCTACAATGAGCAGTTCTTC.